This TCR beta chain was sequenced in a study of technical replicates of blood from several donors. The germline CDR1 and CDR2 sequences are LNHDA and SQIVND (reference sequence). Trimming took 6 bases from V and 4 from J, leaving 12 bases between them. This CDR3 has 13 amino acids. The protocol was immunoSEQ multiplex PCR, while the TCRdb copy is restricted to in-frame clones and leaves out a portion. The sample includes about 75,000 clones, nearly 98% seen only once; the top ten take around 0.18%. The chain employs TRBV19 and TRBJ1-2, with D perhaps TRBD1 (5 bases). This TCR derives from a human donor in good health. The sequencing input was T cells isolated from PBMCs. The CDR3 reads CASSQTESYGYTF. The CDR3 DNA reads TGTGCCAGTAGCCAGACAGAAAGCTATGGCTACACCTTC.